The clone carrying this T cell receptor beta chain appeared a single time. The antigen is undetermined. Some clones are missing from TCRdb's copy, which holds only in-frame ones; the method was immunoSEQ multiplex PCR. Among 35,000 to 55,000 clones, 75% to 85% were seen once, and the ten largest hold 52%. This specimen belongs to a study of T cell responses to AZD1222 COVID-19 vaccine. In the study overall: Some second doses came at about 4 weeks and others at about 12 weeks; these were pooled. Whole-study results and caveats: Per reports, nearly half of all spike-specific TCRs target regions that are unmutated in variants.

Germline CDR1 reads SNHLY; CDR2 reads FYNNEI. V lost 5 bases and J lost 6; bases outside the gene matches: 9. CDR3 size: 15 residues. The chain couples TRBV2 to TRBJ2-2; 7 bases are shared with TRBD1. The clonotype comes from an adult in good health. The sequencing here drew on peripheral blood, taken on day 0 of AZD1222 vaccination. The CDR3 nucleotides are TGTGCCAGCAGTTCCGGGACAGTGTCACCCGGGGAGCTGTTTTTT. Encoded protein: CASSSGTVSPGELFF.